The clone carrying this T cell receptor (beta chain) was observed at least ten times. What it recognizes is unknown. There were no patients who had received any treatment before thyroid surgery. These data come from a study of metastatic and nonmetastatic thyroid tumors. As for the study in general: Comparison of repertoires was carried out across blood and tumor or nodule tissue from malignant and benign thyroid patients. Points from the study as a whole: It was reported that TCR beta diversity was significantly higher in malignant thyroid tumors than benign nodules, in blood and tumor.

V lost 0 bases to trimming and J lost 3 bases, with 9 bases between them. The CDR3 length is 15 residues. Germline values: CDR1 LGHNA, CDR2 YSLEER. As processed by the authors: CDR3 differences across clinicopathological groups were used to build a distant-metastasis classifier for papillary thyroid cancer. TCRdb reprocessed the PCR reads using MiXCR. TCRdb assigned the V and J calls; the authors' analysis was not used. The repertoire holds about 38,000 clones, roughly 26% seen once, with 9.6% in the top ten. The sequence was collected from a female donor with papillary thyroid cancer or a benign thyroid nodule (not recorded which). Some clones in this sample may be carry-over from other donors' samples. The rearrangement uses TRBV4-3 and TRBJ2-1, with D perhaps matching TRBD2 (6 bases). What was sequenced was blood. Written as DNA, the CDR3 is TGCGCCAGCAGCCAAGAGACTAGAAACTACAATGAGCAGTTCTTC. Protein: CASSQETRNYNEQFF.